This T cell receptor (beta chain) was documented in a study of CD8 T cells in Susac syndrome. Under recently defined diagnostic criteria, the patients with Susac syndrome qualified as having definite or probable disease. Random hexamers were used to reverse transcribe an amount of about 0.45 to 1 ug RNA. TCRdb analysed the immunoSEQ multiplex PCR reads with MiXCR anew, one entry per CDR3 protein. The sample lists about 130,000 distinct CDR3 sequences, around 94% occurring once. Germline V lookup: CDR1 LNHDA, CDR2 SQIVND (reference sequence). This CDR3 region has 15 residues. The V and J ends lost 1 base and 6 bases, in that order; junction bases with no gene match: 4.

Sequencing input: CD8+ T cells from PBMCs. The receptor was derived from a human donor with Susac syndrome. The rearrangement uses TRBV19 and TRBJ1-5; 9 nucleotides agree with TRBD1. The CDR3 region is CASSIGGQGGQPQHF. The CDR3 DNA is TGTGCCAGTAGTATAGGGGGACAGGGTGGTCAGCCCCAGCATTTT.